This T cell receptor (beta chain) stems from a study of patients and donors after allogeneic stem cell transplantation. The CDR3 has 15 amino acids. Germline V CDR1 and CDR2: SGDLS, YYNGEE. V gave up 6 bases and J gave up 0 bases, with 13 bases separating them. MiXCR was run by TCRdb on the RT-PCR reads, yielding one entry per CDR3 protein. The data show about 88,000 distinct CDR3 sequences, with 40% to 60% seen just once and roughly two thirds held by the top ten. The sequence came from a human donor who was either an allogeneic HSCT recipient or a stem cell or donor lymphocyte infusion donor (not recorded which). It is not recorded whose cells these are; they may come from a transplant donor. Material for sequencing was blood, either unsorted or a sorted T cell fraction (not recorded which). V is TRBV9 and J is TRBJ2-1, with D possibly matching TRBD1 (6 bases). CDR3 coding DNA: TGTGCCAGCACCAAAGGGGGAAGCTCCTACAATGAGCAGTTCTTC. This codes for CASTKGGSSYNEQFF.